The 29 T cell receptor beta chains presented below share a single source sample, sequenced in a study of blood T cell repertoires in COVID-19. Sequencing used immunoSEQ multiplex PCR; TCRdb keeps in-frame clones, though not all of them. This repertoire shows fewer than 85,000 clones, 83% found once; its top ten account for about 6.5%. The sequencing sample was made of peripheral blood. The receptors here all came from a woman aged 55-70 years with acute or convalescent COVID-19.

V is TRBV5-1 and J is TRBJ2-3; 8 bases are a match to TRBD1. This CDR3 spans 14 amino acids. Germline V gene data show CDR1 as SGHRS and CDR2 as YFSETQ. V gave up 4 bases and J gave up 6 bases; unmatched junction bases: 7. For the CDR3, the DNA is TGCGCCAGCAGCCTGGACAGGGTTGAGGATACGCAGTATTTT. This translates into CASSLDRVEDTQYF. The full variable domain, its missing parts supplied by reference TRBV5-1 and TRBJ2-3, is KAGVTQTPRYLIKTRGQQVTLSCSPISGHRSVSWYQQTPGQGLQFLFEYFSETQRNKGNFPGRFSGRQFSNSRSEMNVSTLELGDSALYLCASSLDRVEDTQYFGPGTRLTVL.

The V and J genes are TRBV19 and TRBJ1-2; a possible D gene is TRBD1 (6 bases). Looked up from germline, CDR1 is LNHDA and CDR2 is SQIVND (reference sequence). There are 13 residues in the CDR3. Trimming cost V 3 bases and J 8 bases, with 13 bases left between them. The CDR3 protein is CASSINREGGYTF. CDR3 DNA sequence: TGTGCCAGTAGTATCAACAGGGAAGGCGGCTACACCTTC.

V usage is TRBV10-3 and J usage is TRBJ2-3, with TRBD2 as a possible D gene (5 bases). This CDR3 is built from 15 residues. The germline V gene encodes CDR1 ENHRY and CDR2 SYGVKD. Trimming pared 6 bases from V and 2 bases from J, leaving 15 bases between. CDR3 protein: CAIRRATPSTDTQYF. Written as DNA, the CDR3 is TGTGCCATCAGGCGGGCCACCCCTTCCACAGATACGCAGTATTTT.

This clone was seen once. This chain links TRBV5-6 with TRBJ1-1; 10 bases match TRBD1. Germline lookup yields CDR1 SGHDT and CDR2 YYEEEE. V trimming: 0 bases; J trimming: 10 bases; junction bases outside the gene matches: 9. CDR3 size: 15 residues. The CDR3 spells CASSLALTGGGRAFF. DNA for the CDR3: TGTGCCAGCAGCTTGGCCCTGACAGGGGGCGGGAGAGCTTTCTTT.

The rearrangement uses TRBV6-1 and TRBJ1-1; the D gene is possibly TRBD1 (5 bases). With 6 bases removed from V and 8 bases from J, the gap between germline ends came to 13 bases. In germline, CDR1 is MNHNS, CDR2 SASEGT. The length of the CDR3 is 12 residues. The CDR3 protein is CASSPQGLEAFF. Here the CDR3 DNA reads TGTGCCAGCAGCCCCCAGGGTTTAGAAGCTTTCTTT.

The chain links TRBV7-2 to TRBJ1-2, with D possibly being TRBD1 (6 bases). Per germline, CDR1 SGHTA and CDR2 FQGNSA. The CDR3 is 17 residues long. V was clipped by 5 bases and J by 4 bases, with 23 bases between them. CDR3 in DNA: TGTGCCAGCAGCCCTAAAGCTTCCCCAGGACAGCGCTATGGCTACACCTTC. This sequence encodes CASSPKASPGQRYGYTF.

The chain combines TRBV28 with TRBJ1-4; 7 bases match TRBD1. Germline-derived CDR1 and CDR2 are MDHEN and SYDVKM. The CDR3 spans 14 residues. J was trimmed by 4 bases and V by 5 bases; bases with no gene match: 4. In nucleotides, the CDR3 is TGTGCCAGCAGTCCAGGGACAGTTAATGAAAAACTGTTTTTT. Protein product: CASSPGTVNEKLFF.

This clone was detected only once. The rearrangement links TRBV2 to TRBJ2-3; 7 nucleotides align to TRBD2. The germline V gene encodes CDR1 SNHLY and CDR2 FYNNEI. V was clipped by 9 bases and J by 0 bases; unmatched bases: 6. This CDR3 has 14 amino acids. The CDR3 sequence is CASNWGGSTDTQYF. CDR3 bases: TGTGCCAGTAATTGGGGGGGTAGCACAGATACGCAGTATTTT.

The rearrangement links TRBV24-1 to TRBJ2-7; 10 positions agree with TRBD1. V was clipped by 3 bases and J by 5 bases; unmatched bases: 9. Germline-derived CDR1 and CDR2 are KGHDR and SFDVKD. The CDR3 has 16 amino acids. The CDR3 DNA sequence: TGTGCCACCAGTGATGGCCCGGGACAGGGGCGCGACGAGCAGTACTTC. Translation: CATSDGPGQGRDEQYF.

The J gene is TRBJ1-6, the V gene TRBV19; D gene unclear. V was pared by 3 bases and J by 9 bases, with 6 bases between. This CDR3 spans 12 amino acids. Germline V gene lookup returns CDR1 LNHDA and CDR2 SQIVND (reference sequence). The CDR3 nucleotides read TGTGCCAGTAGTATGTTCGGTTCACCCCTCCACTTT. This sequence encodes CASSMFGSPLHF.

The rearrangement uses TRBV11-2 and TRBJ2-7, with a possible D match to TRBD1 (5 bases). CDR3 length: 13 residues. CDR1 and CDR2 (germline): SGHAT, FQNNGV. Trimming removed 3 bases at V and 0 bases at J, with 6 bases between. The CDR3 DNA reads TGTGCCAGCAGCTTTGGACACTCCTACGAGCAGTACTTC. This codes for CASSFGHSYEQYF. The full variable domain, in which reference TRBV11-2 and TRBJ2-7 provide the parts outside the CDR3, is EAGVAQSPRYKIIEKRQSVAFWCNPISGHATLYWYQQILGQGPKLLIQFQNNGVVDDSQLPKDRFSAERLKGVDSTLKIQPAKLEDSAVYLCASSFGHSYEQYFGPGTRLTVT.

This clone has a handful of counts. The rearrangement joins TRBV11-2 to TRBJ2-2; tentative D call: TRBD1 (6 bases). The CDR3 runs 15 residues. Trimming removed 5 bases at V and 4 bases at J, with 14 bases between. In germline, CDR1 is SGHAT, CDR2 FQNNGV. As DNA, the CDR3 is TGTGCCAGCAGCCTCCAGGGGTATGGCACCGGGGAGCTGTTTTTT. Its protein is CASSLQGYGTGELFF.

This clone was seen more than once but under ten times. The CDR3 DNA follows: TGTGCCAGCAGTTTACGACAGGGCGGAGCTTTCTTT. Translated, it gives CASSLRQGGAFF. The chain carries TRBV5-4 and TRBJ1-1; 7 bases map to TRBD1. The V segment lost 5 bases and the J segment 10 bases; nucleotides outside the gene matches: 8. CDR3 size: 12 residues. In germline, CDR1 is SGHNT, CDR2 YYREEE (reference sequence).

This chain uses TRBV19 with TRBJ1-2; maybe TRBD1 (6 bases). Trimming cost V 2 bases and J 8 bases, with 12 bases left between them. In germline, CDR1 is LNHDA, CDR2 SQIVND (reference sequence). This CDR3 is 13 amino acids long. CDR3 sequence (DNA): TGTGCCAGTAGTATACAACAGGGTAACGGCTACACCTTC. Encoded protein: CASSIQQGNGYTF.

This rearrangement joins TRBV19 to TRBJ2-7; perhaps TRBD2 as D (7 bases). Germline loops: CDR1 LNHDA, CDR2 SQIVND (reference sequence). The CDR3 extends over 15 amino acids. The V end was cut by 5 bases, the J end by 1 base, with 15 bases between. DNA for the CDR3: TGTGCCAGTAGTTTCGCGGGGGCCGGTTCCTACGAGCAGTACTTC. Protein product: CASSFAGAGSYEQYF.

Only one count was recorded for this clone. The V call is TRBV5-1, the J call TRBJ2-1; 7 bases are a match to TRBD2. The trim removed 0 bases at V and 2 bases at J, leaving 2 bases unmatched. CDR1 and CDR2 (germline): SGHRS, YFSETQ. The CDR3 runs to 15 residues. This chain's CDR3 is CASSLEAGAYNEQFF. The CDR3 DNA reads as TGCGCCAGCAGCTTGGAGGCGGGGGCCTACAATGAGCAGTTCTTC.

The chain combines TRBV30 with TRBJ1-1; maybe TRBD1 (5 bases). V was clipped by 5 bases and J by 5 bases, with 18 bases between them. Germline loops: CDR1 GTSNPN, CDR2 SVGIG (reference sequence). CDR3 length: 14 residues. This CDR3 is CAWGVGGGGTEAFF. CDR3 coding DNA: TGTGCCTGGGGGGTGGGGGGAGGAGGGACTGAAGCTTTCTTT. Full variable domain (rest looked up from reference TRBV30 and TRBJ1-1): SQTIHQWPATLVQPVGSPLSLECTVEGTSNPNLYWYRQAAGRGLQLLFYSVGIGQISSEVPQNLSASRPQDRQFILSSKKLLLSDSGFYLCAWGVGGGGTEAFFGQGTRLTVV.

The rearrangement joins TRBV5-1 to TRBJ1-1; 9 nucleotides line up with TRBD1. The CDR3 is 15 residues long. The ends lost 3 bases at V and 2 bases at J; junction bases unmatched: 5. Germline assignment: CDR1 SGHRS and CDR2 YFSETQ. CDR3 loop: CASSWGDRVNTEAFF. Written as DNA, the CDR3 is TGCGCCAGCAGCTGGGGGGACAGGGTCAACACTGAAGCTTTCTTT.

CDR3 in amino acids: CASSQLSLMNTEAFF. The CDR3 coding sequence is TGTGCCAGCAGCCAACTAAGCCTCATGAACACTGAAGCTTTCTTT. The rearrangement links TRBV14 to TRBJ1-1; D is unclear. Trimming removed 2 bases from V and 0 bases from J, with 10 bases in between. The CDR3 has 15 residues. Germline V gene sequence: CDR1 SGHDN, CDR2 FVKESK. The whole variable domain, remainder taken from reference TRBV14 and TRBJ1-1, is EAGVTQFPSHSVIEKGQTVTLRCDPISGHDNLYWYRRVMGKEIKFLLHFVKESKQDESGMPNNRFLAERTGGTYSTLKVQPAELEDSGVYFCASSQLSLMNTEAFFGQGTRLTVV.

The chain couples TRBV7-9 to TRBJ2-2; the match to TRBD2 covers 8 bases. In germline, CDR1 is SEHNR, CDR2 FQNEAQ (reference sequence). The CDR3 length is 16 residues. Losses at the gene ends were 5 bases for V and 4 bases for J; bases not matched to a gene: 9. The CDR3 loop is CASSLATSGSTGELFF. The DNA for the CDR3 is TGTGCCAGCAGCCTGGCAACTAGCGGAAGCACCGGGGAGCTGTTTTTT.

The CDR3 loop reads CASSRGTGINYGYTF. The CDR3, as DNA: TGTGCCAGCAGCCGGGGGACAGGGATTAACTATGGCTACACCTTC. This rearrangement joins TRBV5-6 to TRBJ1-2; the match to TRBD1 covers 9 bases. This CDR3 contains 15 residues. Germline-derived CDR1 and CDR2 are SGHDT and YYEEEE. The ends lost 4 bases at V and 1 base at J; junction bases unmatched: 5.

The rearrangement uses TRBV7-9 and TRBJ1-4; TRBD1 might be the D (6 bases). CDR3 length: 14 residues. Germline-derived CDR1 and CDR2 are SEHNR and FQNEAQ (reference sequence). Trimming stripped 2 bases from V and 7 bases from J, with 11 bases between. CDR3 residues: CASSLKGGTEKLFF. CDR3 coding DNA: TGTGCCAGCAGCTTAAAGGGGGGGACTGAAAAACTGTTTTTT.

The CDR3 DNA follows: TGTGCCAGCAGCCCCTTCGGTCAGAGGGACACTGAAGCTTTCTTT. It specifies CASSPFGQRDTEAFF. This chain uses TRBV3-1 (or the pseudogene TRBV3-2) with TRBJ1-1; D remains ambiguous. Germline V gene sequence: CDR1 LGHDT, CDR2 YNNKEL (reference sequence). The CDR3 sequence is 15 residues long. V was cut by 4 bases and J by 3 bases, with 15 bases left in between.

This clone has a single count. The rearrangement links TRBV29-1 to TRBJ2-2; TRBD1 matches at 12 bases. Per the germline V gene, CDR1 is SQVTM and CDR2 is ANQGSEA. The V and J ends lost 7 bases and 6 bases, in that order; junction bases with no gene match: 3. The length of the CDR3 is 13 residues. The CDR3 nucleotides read TGCAGCGCGGGACAGGGGGCGCCCGGGGAGCTGTTTTTT. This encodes CSAGQGAPGELFF.

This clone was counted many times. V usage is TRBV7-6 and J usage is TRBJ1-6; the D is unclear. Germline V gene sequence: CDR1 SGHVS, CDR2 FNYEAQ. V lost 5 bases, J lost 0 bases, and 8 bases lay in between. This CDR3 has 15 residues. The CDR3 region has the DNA TGTGCCAGCAGCCGCGAAAACTCCTATAATTCACCCCTCCACTTT. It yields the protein CASSRENSYNSPLHF.

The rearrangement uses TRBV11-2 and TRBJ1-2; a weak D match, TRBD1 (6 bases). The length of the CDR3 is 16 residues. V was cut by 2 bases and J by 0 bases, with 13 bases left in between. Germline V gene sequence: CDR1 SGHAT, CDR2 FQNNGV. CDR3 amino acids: CASSLTEGGTNYGYTF. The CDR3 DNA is TGTGCCAGCAGCTTAACCGAGGGGGGGACTAACTATGGCTACACCTTC.

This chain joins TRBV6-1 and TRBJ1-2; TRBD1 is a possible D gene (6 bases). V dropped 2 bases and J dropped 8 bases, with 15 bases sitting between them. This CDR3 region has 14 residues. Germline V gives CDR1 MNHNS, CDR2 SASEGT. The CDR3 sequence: CASSESTGKVGYTF. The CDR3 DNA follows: TGTGCCAGCAGTGAATCTACAGGGAAGGTCGGCTACACCTTC.

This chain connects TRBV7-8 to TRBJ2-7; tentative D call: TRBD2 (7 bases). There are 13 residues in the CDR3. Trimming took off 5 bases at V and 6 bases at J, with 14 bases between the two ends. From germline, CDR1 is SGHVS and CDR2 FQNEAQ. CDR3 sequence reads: CASSQGGVTEQYF. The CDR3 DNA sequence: TGTGCCAGCAGCCAAGGGGGGGTGACCGAGCAGTACTTC.

This CDR3 is CASSEGLNTEAFF. In DNA form, the CDR3 reads TGTGCCAGCAGCGAAGGACTCAACACTGAAGCTTTCTTT. J is TRBJ1-1 and V is TRBV7-7; D not resolved. Germline V gene sequence: CDR1 SSHAT, CDR2 FNYEAQ (reference sequence). The V gene lost 5 bases and the J gene lost 2 bases, with 9 bases spanning the gap. The CDR3 length is 13 residues.